One sample yielded the 26 T cell receptor beta chains listed below, sequenced in a study of T cell changes during pregnancy in multiple sclerosis. Repertoires were generated with immunoSEQ multiplex PCR, while TCRdb's copy carries only in-frame clones and drops some. The sample holds about 42,000 clones; approximately 81% are singletons and the top ten take 0.6% to 0.8%. The sample in question was CD4+ T cells from peripheral blood mononuclear cells, obtained before pregnancy. All receptors come from a female donor with multiple sclerosis, enrolled in a pregnancy study.

Worth noting for this clone: The CDR3 carries no conserved terminal phenylalanine or tryptophan, so it likely arises from a read error. It is unclear where the CDR3 begins or ends on the DNA, so no DNA is shown, and the CDR3 is as TCRdb lists it. This chain connects TRBV29-1 to TRBJ1-2; the D call of TRBD1 is as the table states it, not checked on the DNA. Germline V CDR1 and CDR2: SQVTM, ANQGSEA. Inclusive of both ends, the CDR3 amounts to 11 amino acids. CDR3: CSVGGTEGSFL.

Here the CDR3 reads CASSFQSEETQYF. DNA for the CDR3: TGTGCCAGCAGCTTCCAGAGCGAAGAGACCCAGTACTTC. The V call is TRBV5-5, the J call TRBJ2-5, with D hard to call. Trimming pared 2 bases from V and 3 bases from J, leaving 8 bases between. Germline assignment: CDR1 SGHKS and CDR2 YYEKEE (reference sequence). The CDR3 is 13 residues long.

The chain links TRBV5-1 to TRBJ2-3; 9 bases agree with TRBD2. The germline V gene has CDR1 SGHRS and CDR2 YFSETQ. With V trimmed by 2 bases and J by 1 base, 8 bases remained unmatched. CDR3 size: 17 residues. The DNA for the CDR3 is TGCGCCAGCAGCTTCTCCCCGGCTAGCGGGGGCACAGATACGCAGTATTTT. This sequence encodes CASSFSPASGGTDTQYF.

This clone was seen once. The V and J genes are TRBV6-5 and TRBJ2-7, with a tentative D call TRBD1 (6 bases). CDR1 is MNHEY and CDR2 is SVGAGI in the germline V gene. This CDR3 comprises 15 residues. V was pared by 0 bases and J by 2 bases, with 11 bases between. As DNA, the CDR3 is TGTGCCAGCAGTTACTCGAGCCAGGGGACCTACGAGCAGTACTTC. It is translated as CASSYSSQGTYEQYF.

The CDR3 DNA reads TGTGCCAGTAGTATGGACATCCCCTACGAGCAGTACTTC. Translated: CASSMDIPYEQYF. This chain joins TRBV19 and TRBJ2-7, with D perhaps TRBD1 (5 bases). Germline CDR1 reads LNHDA; CDR2 reads SQIVND (reference sequence). The germline V and J ends were trimmed by 3 bases and 2 bases, with 8 bases remaining between them. The CDR3 loop spans 13 amino acids.

The chain couples TRBV6-4 to TRBJ1-1; TRBD1 agrees at 10 bases. The V and J ends lost 0 bases and 1 base, in that order; junction bases with no gene match: 2. Germline CDR1 is MRHNA and CDR2 is SNTAGT. The CDR3 is 16 residues long. This CDR3 reads CASSDSRQGANTEAFF. The CDR3 DNA reads TGTGCCAGCAGTGACTCCCGACAGGGGGCGAACACTGAAGCTTTCTTT.

The CDR3 DNA is TGTGCCAGCTCACCCTGGGAGGACAACGTCGCTGGGGCTTTCTTT. The encoded protein is CASSPWEDNVAGAFF. The chain uses TRBV18 and TRBJ1-1; weak D call: TRBD1 (5 bases). Trimming left V 3 bases short and J 11 bases short, with 22 bases between. Germline values: CDR1 KGHSH, CDR2 LQKENI. The CDR3 spans 15 residues.

Only a few counts were recorded for this clone. V gene TRBV19 combines with J gene TRBJ1-2; 11 bases align to TRBD1. V dropped 9 bases and J dropped 7; count of bases not matched to a gene: 13. In germline, CDR1 is LNHDA, CDR2 SQIVND (reference sequence). The CDR3 is made up of 15 amino acids. CDR3 region: CASSSNGQGASGYTF. CDR3 sequence (DNA): TGTGCCAGCTCCTCTAACGGACAGGGGGCCTCTGGCTACACCTTC.

This clone was seen just once. The chain couples TRBV4-3 to TRBJ2-1; D gene ambiguous. This CDR3 comprises 13 residues. Germline V gene lookup returns CDR1 LGHNA and CDR2 YSLEER. V was trimmed by 0 bases and J by 2 bases, leaving 2 bases between them. The CDR3 region has the DNA TGCGCCAGCAGCCAAGATACCTACAATGAGCAGTTCTTC. This gives the protein CASSQDTYNEQFF.

This chain's CDR3 is CASSSPGNEQFF. CDR3 DNA: TGTGCCAGCAGCTCTCCGGGCAATGAGCAGTTCTTC. The chain combines TRBV12-1 with TRBJ2-1; TRBD2, the D gene given by the table, was not confirmed from the DNA. TRBV12-1 is described as a pseudogene. CDR3 size: 12 residues.

This clone was found a few times. This rearrangement joins TRBV5-6 to TRBJ2-4; D uncertain. The CDR3 is 14 amino acids. Trimming took 0 bases from V and 6 from J, leaving 10 bases between them. CDR1 is SGHDT and CDR2 is YYEEEE in the germline V gene. CDR3 protein: CASSLEFTANIQYF. The CDR3 coding sequence is TGTGCCAGCAGCTTGGAATTTACAGCAAACATTCAGTACTTC.

This chain connects TRBV5-8 to TRBJ1-1, with a tentative D call TRBD1 (5 bases). The V end lost 2 bases, the J end lost 3 bases, and 8 bases lay between the germline ends. The length of the CDR3 is 13 residues. CDR1 is SGHTS, CDR2 YDEGEE, per germline. The CDR3 region has the DNA TGTGCCAGCAGCTTTCTCAGGGACACTGAAGCTTTCTTT. Protein: CASSFLRDTEAFF.

Concerning this clone itself: This CDR3 is also generated by other DNA sequences in the sample. This chain joins TRBV6-1 and TRBJ2-7; 12 nucleotides line up with TRBD2. CDR3 length: 15 residues. Germline CDR1 reads MNHNS; CDR2 reads SASEGT. With V trimmed by 2 bases and J by 5 bases, 4 bases remained unmatched. This chain's CDR3 is CASSELAGGPNEQYF. In nucleotides, the CDR3 is TGTGCCAGCAGTGAACTAGCGGGAGGGCCCAACGAGCAGTACTTC.

The chain carries TRBV12-5 and TRBJ1-1; tentative D call: TRBD1 (5 bases). The CDR3 covers 12 residues. V lost 4 bases and J 5 bases, leaving 8 bases between the germline ends. The germline V gene has CDR1 LGHNT and CDR2 FRNRAP. The CDR3 region is CASGWGGTEAFF. The CDR3, as DNA: TGTGCTAGTGGTTGGGGGGGGACTGAAGCTTTCTTT.

The chain has TRBV27 and TRBJ2-7; the match to TRBD2 covers 8 bases. With V trimmed by 4 bases and J by 4 bases, 15 bases remained unmatched. This CDR3 region has 17 residues. Germline loops: CDR1 MNHEY, CDR2 SMNVEV (reference sequence). CDR3 sequence reads: CASSSITNIAGIYEQYF. DNA of the CDR3: TGTGCCAGCAGTTCGATAACCAACATAGCGGGAATTTACGAGCAGTACTTC.

The chain couples TRBV6-5 to TRBJ1-3, with TRBD1 as a possible D gene (5 bases). Deletions cut 6 bases from V and 4 bases from J, with 13 bases between. The CDR3 loop spans 14 amino acids. Germline V CDR1 and CDR2: MNHEY, SVGAGI. CDR3 nucleotide sequence: TGTGCCAGCAGCCCCCGGGACTACGGAAACACCATATATTTT. As protein: CASSPRDYGNTIYF.

This clone was seen only once. The V call is TRBV5-1, the J call TRBJ1-1; D unresolved. CDR3 length: 14 amino acids. Germline values: CDR1 SGHRS, CDR2 YFSETQ. V lost 5 bases and J 1 base, leaving 12 bases between the germline ends. The CDR3 nucleotides are TGCGCCAGCAGACCGTCGGCGGCGAACACTGAAGCTTTCTTT. Its protein is CASRPSAANTEAFF.

The rearrangement joins TRBV2 to TRBJ2-7, with D possibly TRBD1 on 7 matching bases. V was clipped by 10 bases and J by 7 bases, with 20 bases between them. This CDR3 spans 13 amino acids. The V gene's germline CDR1 is SNHLY and CDR2 FYNNEI. In DNA, the CDR3 is TGTGCCACCGAGCAGGGGGGACCTACGGAGCAGTACTTC. Amino acid sequence: CATEQGGPTEQYF.

The chain is built from TRBV30 and TRBJ1-1; D is ambiguous. This CDR3 contains 13 residues. Germline V gene data show CDR1 as GTSNPN and CDR2 as SVGIG (reference sequence). Trimming took off 6 bases at V and 3 bases at J, with 14 bases between the two ends. CDR3 protein: CACEDWSHTEAFF. The CDR3 DNA reads as TGTGCCTGTGAGGACTGGAGTCACACTGAAGCTTTCTTT.

The chain links TRBV30 to TRBJ2-7; D is uncertain. Germline loops: CDR1 GTSNPN, CDR2 SVGIG (reference sequence). Trimming shortened V by 0 bases and J by 3 bases, and 6 bases separated the two germline ends. CDR3 length: 12 residues. CDR3 coding DNA: TGTGCCTGGAGTGTATCCCACTACGAGCAGTACTTC. Translating it yields CAWSVSHYEQYF. Full variable domain (remainder filled in from reference TRBV30 and TRBJ2-7): SQTIHQWPATLVQPVGSPLSLECTVEGTSNPNLYWYRQAAGRGLQLLFYSVGIGQISSEVPQNLSASRPQDRQFILSSKKLLLSDSGFYLCAWSVSHYEQYFGPGTRLTVT.

This chain connects TRBV6-1 to TRBJ2-2, with D tentatively TRBD1 (6 bases). With 1 base removed from V and 2 bases from J, the gap between germline ends came to 8 bases. The CDR3 sequence is 15 residues long. Germline lookup yields CDR1 MNHNS and CDR2 SASEGT. Here the CDR3 reads CASSEGTVNTGELFF. CDR3 bases: TGTGCCAGCAGTGAAGGGACAGTTAACACCGGGGAGCTGTTTTTT.

CDR3 in amino acids: CASSLALIPGQGKSPLHF. The CDR3 region has the DNA TGTGCCAGCAGCTTAGCACTTATCCCGGGACAGGGTAAATCACCCCTCCACTTT. The gene calls are TRBV7-2 and TRBJ1-6; 9 nucleotides agree with TRBD1. Per germline, CDR1 SGHTA and CDR2 FQGNSA. The CDR3 is made up of 18 amino acids. The J segment lost 10 bases and the V segment lost 0 bases, leaving 13 bases of the junction unmatched.

CDR3: CASSYPRDSNEKLFF. The DNA of the CDR3 is TGTGCCAGCAGTTACCCCCGCGACAGTAATGAAAAACTGTTTTTT. The chain employs TRBV6-5 and TRBJ1-4, with D perhaps TRBD1 (5 bases). From germline, CDR1 is MNHEY and CDR2 SVGAGI. Trimming took 2 bases from V and 4 from J, leaving 11 bases between them. The CDR3 is 15 residues long.

There are a few counts of this clone. The chain employs TRBV27 and TRBJ2-7, with D possibly TRBD1 on 5 matching bases. Deletions cut 0 bases from V and 7 bases from J, with 16 bases between. Per germline, CDR1 MNHEY and CDR2 SMNVEV (reference sequence). The CDR3 consists of 15 residues. CDR3 in amino acids: CASSLSLGRVVEQYF. CDR3 nucleotide sequence: TGTGCCAGCAGTTTATCTCTTGGCAGGGTGGTAGAGCAGTACTTC.

The chain couples TRBV11-3 to TRBJ2-2; D is possibly TRBD1 (6 bases). CDR1 and CDR2 from the germline V gene are SGHNT and YENEEA. V lost 5 bases and J lost 5, with 12 bases in between. The CDR3 contains 14 residues. This chain's CDR3 is CASSHYRETGELFF. The CDR3 DNA sequence: TGTGCCAGCAGCCATTACAGGGAGACCGGGGAGCTGTTTTTT.

The genes are TRBV6-5 and TRBJ1-2; D is possibly TRBD1 (5 bases). Trimming took 4 bases from V and 14 from J, leaving 14 bases between them. The CDR3 spans 11 residues. Germline CDR1 reads MNHEY; CDR2 reads SVGAGI. The CDR3 is CASSSLSGLTF. CDR3 DNA sequence: TGTGCCAGCAGTTCCTTATCAGGGTTAACCTTC.